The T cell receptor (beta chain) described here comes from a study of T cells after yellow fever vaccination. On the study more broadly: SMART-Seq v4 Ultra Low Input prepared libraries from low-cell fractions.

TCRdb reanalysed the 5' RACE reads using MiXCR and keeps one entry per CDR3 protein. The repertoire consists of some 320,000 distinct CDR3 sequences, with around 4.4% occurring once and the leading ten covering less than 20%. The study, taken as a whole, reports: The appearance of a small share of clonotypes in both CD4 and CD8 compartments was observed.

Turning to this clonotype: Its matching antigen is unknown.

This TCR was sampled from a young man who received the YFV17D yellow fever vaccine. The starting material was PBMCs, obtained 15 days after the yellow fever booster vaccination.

This CDR3 reads CASSPPLGQGFGTEAFF. CDR3 nucleotides: TGTGCCAGCTCACCACCACTGGGACAGGGTTTTGGTACTGAAGCTTTCTTT. V usage is TRBV18 and J usage is TRBJ1-1; the match to TRBD1 covers 9 bases. V gave up 0 bases and J gave up 5 bases; unmatched junction bases: 10. CDR3 length equals 17 residues. The germline V gene has CDR1 KGHSH and CDR2 LQKENI.